Following are 8 T cell receptor beta chains from one sample sequenced in a study of T cells in women clearing cervical HPV infection. Profiled with immunoSEQ multiplex PCR; TCRdb holds only in-frame clones, not every one. The sample has some 41,000 clones. The sequencing input was blood buffy coat. All receptors come from a woman aged 18 to 75 with a cervical HPV16 infection that either progressed to CIN3+ or cleared (not recorded which).

Regarding this clone: The CDR3 goes on 3 residues after the read ends, and that part is filled in from the germline J gene. The V call is TRBV2, the J call TRBJ2-3; 7 bases match TRBD1. CDR3 size: 14 residues. Germline loops: CDR1 SNHLY, CDR2 FYNNEI. The CDR3 bases that were read are TGTGCCAGCAGTCTGGACAGGAACAATCAGCCG. Translated, it gives CASSLDRNNQP. The CDR3 reads in full as CASSLDRNNQPQYF. The whole variable domain, filled in from reference TRBV2 and TRBJ2-3, reads EPEVTQTPSHQVTQMGQEVILRCVPISNHLYFYWYRQILGQKVEFLVSFYNNEISEKSEIFDDQFSVERPDGSNFTLKIRSTKLEDSAMYFCASSLDRNNQPQYFGPGTRLTVL.

Points on this clone: The CDR3 extends 3 residues past the end of the read, so its final part is completed from the germline J gene. The chain joins TRBV20-1 to TRBJ1-2; D is uncertain. CDR3 length: 13 amino acids. Germline CDR1 and CDR2: DFQATT and SNEGSKA (reference sequence). This CDR3 reads CSAKHYGLRGYTF. The part of the CDR3 DNA that was read is TGCAGTGCTAAACACTACGGACTACGAGGC.

Worth noting for this clone: Coverage ceases 3 residues before the CDR3 finishes, and the germline J gene fills in the end. J is TRBJ2-2 and V is TRBV30; 10 nucleotides match TRBD1. The CDR3 is made up of 14 amino acids. The germline CDR1 and CDR2 sequences are GTSNPN and SVGIG (reference sequence). With 8 bases clipped from V and 5 bases from J, the junction kept 8 bases outside the gene matches. CDR3 bases read: TGTGCCCCGGGACAGGGGTTAGGTACCGGGGAG. It yields the protein CAPGQGLGTGE. The full CDR3 protein reads CAPGQGLGTGELFF.

A remark on this clone: An end of the junction does not agree with germline; a read error may underlie this. The sequenced fragment ends 3 residues before the CDR3 boundary, so the rest is inferred from the germline J gene. Other DNA sequences of this sample code for an identical CDR3. The J gene is TRBJ1-3, the V gene TRBV7-2, with TRBD1 matching 7 bases. The CDR3 contains 15 residues. Per germline, CDR1 SGHTA and CDR2 FQGNSA. The sequenced CDR3 bases are TGTGCCAGCAGCTTAGCGAACAGGGGCGAAGACACG. Amino acids: CASSLANRGEDT. The CDR3, in full, reads CASSLANRGEDTIYF.

Concerning this clone: The read comes to an end 3 residues before the CDR3 does, leaving the germline J gene to fill in the end. The V call is TRBV19, the J call TRBJ1-2, with D maybe TRBD1 (5 bases). Trimming stripped 8 bases from V and 1 base from J, with 14 bases between. The V gene's germline CDR1 is LNHDA and CDR2 SQIVND (reference sequence). The CDR3 runs 14 residues. The CDR3 sequence is CASGERGFNYGYTF. The sequenced CDR3 bases are TGTGCCAGTGGGGAGAGGGGATTTAACTATGGC.

With regard to this clone: The read ends 3 residues before the CDR3 terminus; that terminus is restored from the germline J gene. The chain is built from TRBV5-4 and TRBJ2-7; 12 nucleotides align to TRBD2. The CDR3 length is 15 residues. Per germline, CDR1 SGHNT and CDR2 YYREEE (reference sequence). V lost 1 base, J lost 3 bases, and 2 bases stayed unmatched. CDR3 DNA, as far as it was read: TGTGCCAGCAGCTTGTCGACTAGCGGGAGCTACGAG. This sequence encodes CASSLSTSGSYE. The entire CDR3 protein is CASSLSTSGSYEQYF.

The DNA read from the CDR3 is TGTGCCAGTAGTCCGGACAGGGCTAGCAATTCACCC. It specifies CASSPDRASNSP. The whole CDR3 sequence reads CASSPDRASNSPLHF. The chain couples TRBV19 to TRBJ1-6; 8 nucleotides line up with TRBD1. The read ends 3 residues shy of where the CDR3 ends; the end is completed using the germline J gene. The V and J ends lost 5 bases and 7 bases, in that order; junction bases with no gene match: 7. The CDR3 spans 15 residues. Germline CDR1 and CDR2: LNHDA and SQIVND (reference sequence).

Regarding this clone: The sequenced fragment ends 3 residues before the CDR3 boundary, so the rest is inferred from the germline J gene. V usage is TRBV7-2 and J usage is TRBJ1-2; 8 bases fit TRBD1. V was clipped by 4 bases and J by 7 bases; unmatched bases: 8. The CDR3 runs to 14 residues. From germline, CDR1 is SGHTA and CDR2 FQGNSA. The CDR3 sequence: CASSSSRGPGGYTF. The CDR3 bases that were read are TGTGCCAGCAGCTCTTCCAGGGGGCCGGGTGGC.